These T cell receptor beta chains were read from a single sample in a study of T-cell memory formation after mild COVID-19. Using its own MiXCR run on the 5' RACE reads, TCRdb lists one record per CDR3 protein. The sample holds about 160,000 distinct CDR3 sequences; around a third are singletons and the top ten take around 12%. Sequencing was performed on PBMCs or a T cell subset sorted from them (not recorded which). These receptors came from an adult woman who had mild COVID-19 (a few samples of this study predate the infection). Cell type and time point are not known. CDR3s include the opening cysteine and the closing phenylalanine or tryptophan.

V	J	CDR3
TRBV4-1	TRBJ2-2	CASSQGVGGASTGELFF
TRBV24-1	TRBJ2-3	CATSDLPGTGPLTDTQYF
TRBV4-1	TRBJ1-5	CASSHAGDQPQHF
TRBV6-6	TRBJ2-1	CASSPRESNEQFF
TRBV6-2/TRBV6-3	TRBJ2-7	CASSYISGYEQYF
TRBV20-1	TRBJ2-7	CSAQTTDRGGYEQYF
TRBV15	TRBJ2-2	CATSNTGELFF
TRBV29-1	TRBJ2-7	CSAGDPVGQYF
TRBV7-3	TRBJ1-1	CASSLGPTGYTEAFF
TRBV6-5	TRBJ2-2	CASSSGEAGELFF
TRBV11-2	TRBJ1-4	CASSPVSLNAGGLFF
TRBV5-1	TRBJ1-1	CASSQGTGVLPGVEAFF
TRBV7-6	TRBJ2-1	CASSSIRASGLIHNEQFF
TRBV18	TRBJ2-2	CASSPKEGRTGELFF
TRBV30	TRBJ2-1	CAWSVNNEQFF
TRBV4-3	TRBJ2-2	CASSQEASGRAGELFF
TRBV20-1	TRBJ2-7	CSAKRPGATYEQYF
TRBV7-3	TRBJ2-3	CASSAQAGPIADTQYF
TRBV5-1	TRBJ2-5	CASSQRPLETQYF
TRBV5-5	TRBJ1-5	CASSLEPRQPQHF
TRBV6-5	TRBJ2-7	CASSYSFYEQYF
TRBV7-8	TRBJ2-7	CASSRGRHSTYEQYF
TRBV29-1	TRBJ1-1	CSVRSRRVNTEAFF
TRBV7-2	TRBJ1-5	CASSGDRGSNQPQHF
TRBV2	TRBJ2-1	CAGSAGYNEQFF
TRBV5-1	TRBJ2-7	CASSLDSEQYF
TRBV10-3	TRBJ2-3	CAISEGYTDTQYF
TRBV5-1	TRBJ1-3	CASSLESRSGNTIYF
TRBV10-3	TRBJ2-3	CAIKGLATDTQYF
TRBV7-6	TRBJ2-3	CASSLTDSTDTQYF
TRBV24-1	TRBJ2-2	CAIMTAEGSGTGELFF
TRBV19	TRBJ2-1	CASRRTGDLNEQFF
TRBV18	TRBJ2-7	CASSEGQFSYEQYF
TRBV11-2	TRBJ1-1	CASSYASGGTEAFF
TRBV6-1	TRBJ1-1	CASSEQGSSTEAFF
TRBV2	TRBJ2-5	CASSVSRLAGDVHQETQYF
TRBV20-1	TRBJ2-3	CSAPGAGVDTQYF
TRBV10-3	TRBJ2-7	CAISQTPGGQYF
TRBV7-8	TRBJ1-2	CASSLGFESGGYTF
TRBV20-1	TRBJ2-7	CSALGERGPYEQYF
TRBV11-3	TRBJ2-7	CASSFGVESYEQYF
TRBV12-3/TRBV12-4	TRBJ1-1	CASSSRQVNTEAFF
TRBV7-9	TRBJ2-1	CASSPGTSGRIYEQFF
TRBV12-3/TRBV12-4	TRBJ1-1	CASSSRVSEAFF
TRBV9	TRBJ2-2	CASSTGTGELFF
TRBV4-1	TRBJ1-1	CASSYDMNTEAFF
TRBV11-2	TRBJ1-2	CASSRGGQGIYGYTF
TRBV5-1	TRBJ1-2	CASSFGTGGIYGYTF
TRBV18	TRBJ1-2	CASSPGVQVDYGYTF
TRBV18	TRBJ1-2	CASSQGQGPGYTF
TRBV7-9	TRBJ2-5	CASALAGGTETQYF
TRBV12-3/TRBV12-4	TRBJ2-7	CASTPSGRTDEQYF
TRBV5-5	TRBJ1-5	CASSLESGGLYSNQPQHF
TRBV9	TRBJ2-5	CASSVGEETQYF
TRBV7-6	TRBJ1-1	CASGQGDMEGTEAFF